A single sample is the source of the 14 T cell receptor beta chains below, sequenced in a study of blood T cell repertoires in COVID-19. Clones were sequenced by immunoSEQ multiplex PCR, and TCRdb holds only the in-frame ones, with some missing. The sample yields over 60,000 clones, about 70% seen once. What was sequenced was peripheral blood. The source of these receptors is a woman aged 80 or older with acute or convalescent COVID-19.

The gene calls are TRBV7-2 and TRBJ2-7; the D gene is possibly TRBD2 (6 bases). The CDR3 is 15 residues long. Per the germline V gene, CDR1 is SGHTA and CDR2 is FQGNSA. The V end lost 5 bases, the J end lost 5 bases, and 19 bases lay between the germline ends. CDR3 region: CASSPGLRVWNEQYF. The CDR3, as DNA: TGTGCCAGCAGCCCCGGACTAAGGGTATGGAACGAGCAGTACTTC.

The chain combines TRBV3-1 (or the pseudogene TRBV3-2) with TRBJ2-3; maybe TRBD2 (5 bases). The V gene lost 4 bases and the J gene lost 8 bases, with 7 bases spanning the gap. This CDR3 has 11 residues. Per the germline V gene, CDR1 is LGHDT and CDR2 is YNNKEL (reference sequence). CDR3 DNA: TGTGCCAGCAGCCTAAGCGGTACGCAGTATTTT. It yields the protein CASSLSGTQYF.

J is TRBJ2-1 and V is TRBV4-3; D call uncertain. The V gene's germline CDR1 is LGHNA and CDR2 YSLEER. Trimming shortened V by 0 bases and J by 7 bases, and 7 bases separated the two germline ends. CDR3 length: 13 residues. The CDR3 sequence is CASSQEKRNEQFF. CDR3 DNA: TGCGCCAGCAGCCAAGAGAAGAGAAATGAGCAGTTCTTC.

The chain recombines TRBV7-9 with TRBJ2-6, with 8 bases matching TRBD1. With V trimmed by 6 bases and J by 4 bases, 17 bases remained unmatched. CDR1 SEHNR and CDR2 FQNEAQ come from the germline V gene (reference sequence). The CDR3 consists of 19 residues. The CDR3 sequence: CASSYQPGQAPLGANVLTF. The CDR3 region has the DNA TGTGCCAGCAGTTATCAACCGGGACAGGCACCTCTGGGGGCCAACGTCCTGACTTTC.

The chain recombines TRBV7-6 with TRBJ2-1; 10 bases align to TRBD2. The CDR3 is 14 amino acids. Germline assignment: CDR1 SGHVS and CDR2 FNYEAQ. V trimming: 4 bases; J trimming: 7 bases; junction bases outside the gene matches: 4. CDR3 bases: TGTGCCAGCAGCTCTAGCGGGAGTCGGAATGAGCAGTTCTTC. Its protein is CASSSSGSRNEQFF.

The rearrangement uses TRBV18 and TRBJ2-3; 8 bases are shared with TRBD2. This CDR3 has 15 residues. Germline CDR1 KGHSH, CDR2 LQKENI. V was clipped by 3 bases and J by 2 bases; unmatched bases: 4. The CDR3 loop reads CASSPRREATDTQYF. The CDR3 nucleotides are TGTGCCAGCTCACCGAGGCGGGAGGCCACAGATACGCAGTATTTT.

CDR3: CASSPRFAPRDYGYTF. CDR3 bases: TGTGCCAGCAGTCCCCGGTTTGCACCGAGGGACTATGGCTACACCTTC. The chain has TRBV7-8 and TRBJ1-2; no clear D. The CDR3 loop spans 16 amino acids. V shed 6 bases and J shed 3 bases, with 20 bases lying between them. Per germline, CDR1 SGHVS and CDR2 FQNEAQ.

This rearrangement joins TRBV27 to TRBJ1-2; no clear D gene. Germline-derived CDR1 and CDR2 are MNHEY and SMNVEV (reference sequence). Trimming shortened V by 6 bases and J by 4 bases, and 12 bases separated the two germline ends. The CDR3 runs to 13 residues. The CDR3 reads CASSYQIGYGYTF. CDR3 in DNA: TGTGCCAGCAGCTACCAAATTGGCTATGGCTACACCTTC.

This clone has a handful of counts. The CDR3 nucleotides are TGTGCCACGAGGACTAGCGGTAACACCGGGGAGCTGTTTTTT. Its translation: CATRTSGNTGELFF. This chain connects TRBV7-2 to TRBJ2-2, with 10 bases matching TRBD2. Germline CDR1 is SGHTA and CDR2 is FQGNSA. Trimming at V came to 10 bases and at J to 2 bases, leaving 4 bases not matched to a gene. CDR3 length: 14 residues.

The chain has TRBV9 and TRBJ2-1, with TRBD2 matching 7 bases. CDR3 length: 15 amino acids. The germline V gene encodes CDR1 SGDLS and CDR2 YYNGEE. The trim removed 2 bases at V and 1 base at J, leaving 3 bases unmatched. The DNA for the CDR3 is TGTGCCAGCAGCGTGAGCGGGGAATCCTACAATGAGCAGTTCTTC. Its protein product is CASSVSGESYNEQFF.

The chain uses TRBV7-9 and TRBJ2-1; 10 bases agree with TRBD2. The CDR3 has 15 residues. Germline V gene data show CDR1 as SEHNR and CDR2 as FQNEAQ (reference sequence). With V trimmed by 1 base and J by 6 bases, 3 bases remained unmatched. The CDR3 DNA reads TGTGCCAGCAGCTTAGTGGGGACTAGCGTCAATGAGCAGTTCTTC. Encoded protein: CASSLVGTSVNEQFF. Full variable domain (outside the CDR3, taken from reference TRBV7-9 and TRBJ2-1): DTGVSQNPRHKITKRGQNVTFRCDPISEHNRLYWYRQTLGQGPEFLTYFQNEAQLEKSRLLSDRFSAERPKGSFSTLEIQRTEQGDSAMYLCASSLVGTSVNEQFFGPGTRLTVL.

The chain recombines TRBV25-1 with TRBJ2-1, with TRBD2 matching over 7 bases. With 8 bases clipped from V and 8 bases from J, the junction kept 0 bases outside the gene matches. This CDR3 comprises 10 residues. Per the germline V gene, CDR1 is MGHDK and CDR2 is SYGVNS. Here the CDR3 reads CASRGDEQFF. CDR3 DNA sequence: TGTGCCAGCCGGGGGGATGAGCAGTTCTTC.

The chain joins TRBV5-1 to TRBJ1-5, with 11 bases matching TRBD1. V trimming: 4 bases; J trimming: 2 bases; junction bases outside the gene matches: 5. Germline CDR1 SGHRS, CDR2 YFSETQ. The CDR3 sequence is 16 residues long. CDR3 amino acids: CASSPGQGAGNQPQHF. In DNA, the CDR3 is TGCGCCAGCAGCCCAGGACAGGGGGCGGGCAATCAGCCCCAGCATTTT.

V and J are TRBV5-5 and TRBJ2-3; perhaps TRBD2 as D (6 bases). The CDR3 consists of 13 residues. Germline V gives CDR1 SGHKS, CDR2 YYEKEE (reference sequence). V dropped 2 bases and J dropped 5 bases, with 9 bases sitting between them. The CDR3 sequence: CASSFSSEDTQYF. The DNA for the CDR3 is TGTGCCAGCAGCTTTTCTAGCGAAGATACGCAGTATTTT.